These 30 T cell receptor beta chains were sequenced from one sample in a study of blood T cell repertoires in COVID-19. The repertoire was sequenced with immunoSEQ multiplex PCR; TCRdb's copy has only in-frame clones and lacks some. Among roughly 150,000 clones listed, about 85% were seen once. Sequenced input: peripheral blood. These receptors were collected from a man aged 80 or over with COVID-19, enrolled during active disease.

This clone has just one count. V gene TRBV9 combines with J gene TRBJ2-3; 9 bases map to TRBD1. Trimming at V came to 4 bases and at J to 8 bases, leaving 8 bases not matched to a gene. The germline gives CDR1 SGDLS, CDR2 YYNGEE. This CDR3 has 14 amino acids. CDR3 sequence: CASSTGQGTSTQYF. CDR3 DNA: TGTGCCAGCAGCACGGGACAGGGAACGTCTACGCAGTATTTT.

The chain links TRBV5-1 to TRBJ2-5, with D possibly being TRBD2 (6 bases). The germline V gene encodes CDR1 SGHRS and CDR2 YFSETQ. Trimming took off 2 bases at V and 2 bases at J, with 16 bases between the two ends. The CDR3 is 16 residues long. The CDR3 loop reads CASSFGGGPKQETQYF. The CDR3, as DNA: TGCGCCAGCAGCTTTGGCGGAGGGCCAAAACAAGAGACCCAGTACTTC.

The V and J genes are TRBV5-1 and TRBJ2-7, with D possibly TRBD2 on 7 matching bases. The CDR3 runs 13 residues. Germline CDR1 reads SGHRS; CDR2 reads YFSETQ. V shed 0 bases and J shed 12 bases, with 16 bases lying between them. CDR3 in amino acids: CASSLEGGGMAYF. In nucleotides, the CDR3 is TGCGCCAGCAGCTTGGAGGGGGGAGGGATGGCGTACTTC.

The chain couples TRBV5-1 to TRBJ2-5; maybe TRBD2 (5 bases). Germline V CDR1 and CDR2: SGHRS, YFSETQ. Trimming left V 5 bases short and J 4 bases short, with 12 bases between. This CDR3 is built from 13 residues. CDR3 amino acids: CASSPEGRETQYF. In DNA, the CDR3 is TGCGCCAGCAGTCCCGAGGGTAGAGAGACCCAGTACTTC. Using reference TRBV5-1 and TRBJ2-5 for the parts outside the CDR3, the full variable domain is KAGVTQTPRYLIKTRGQQVTLSCSPISGHRSVSWYQQTPGQGLQFLFEYFSETQRNKGNFPGRFSGRQFSNSRSEMNVSTLELGDSALYLCASSPEGRETQYFGPGTRLLVL.

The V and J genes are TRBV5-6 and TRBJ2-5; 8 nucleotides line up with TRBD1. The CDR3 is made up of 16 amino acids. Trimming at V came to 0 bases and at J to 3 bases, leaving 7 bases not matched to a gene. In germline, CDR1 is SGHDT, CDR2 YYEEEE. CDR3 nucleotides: TGTGCCAGCAGCTTGGACGGACAGGGAAGGAAAGAGACCCAGTACTTC. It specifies CASSLDGQGRKETQYF.

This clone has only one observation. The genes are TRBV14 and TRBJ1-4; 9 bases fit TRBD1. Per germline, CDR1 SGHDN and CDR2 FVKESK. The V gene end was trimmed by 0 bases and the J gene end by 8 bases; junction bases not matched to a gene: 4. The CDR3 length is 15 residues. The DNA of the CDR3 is TGTGCCAGCAGCCAAGATCGACAGGGGGTAGAAAAACTGTTTTTT. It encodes CASSQDRQGVEKLFF.

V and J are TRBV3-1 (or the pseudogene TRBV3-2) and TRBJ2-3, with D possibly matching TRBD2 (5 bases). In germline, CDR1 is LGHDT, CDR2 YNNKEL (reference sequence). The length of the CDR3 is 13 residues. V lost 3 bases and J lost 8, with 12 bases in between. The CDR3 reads CASSQGAGSTQYF. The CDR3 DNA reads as TGTGCCAGCAGCCAGGGAGCTGGGAGTACGCAGTATTTT.

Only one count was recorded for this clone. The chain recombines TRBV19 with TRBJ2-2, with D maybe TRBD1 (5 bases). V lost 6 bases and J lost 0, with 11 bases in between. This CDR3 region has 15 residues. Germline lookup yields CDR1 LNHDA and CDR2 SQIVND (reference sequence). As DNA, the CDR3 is TGTGCCAGTAGAGGGGCCGGTGCGAACACCGGGGAGCTGTTTTTT. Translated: CASRGAGANTGELFF.

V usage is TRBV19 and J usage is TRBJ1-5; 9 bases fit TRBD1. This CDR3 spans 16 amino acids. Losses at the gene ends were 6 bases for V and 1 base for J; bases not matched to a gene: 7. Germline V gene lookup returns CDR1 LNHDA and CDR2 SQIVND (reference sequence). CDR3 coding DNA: TGTGCCAGTAGACCTTGGACAGGGGCGAGCAATCAGCCCCAGCATTTT. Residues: CASRPWTGASNQPQHF. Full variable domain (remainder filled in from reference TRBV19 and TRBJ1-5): DGGITQSPKYLFRKEGQNVTLSCEQNLNHDAMYWYRQDPGQGLRLIYYSQIVNDFQKGDIAEGYSVSREKKESFPLTVTSAQKNPTAFYLCASRPWTGASNQPQHFGDGTRLSIL.

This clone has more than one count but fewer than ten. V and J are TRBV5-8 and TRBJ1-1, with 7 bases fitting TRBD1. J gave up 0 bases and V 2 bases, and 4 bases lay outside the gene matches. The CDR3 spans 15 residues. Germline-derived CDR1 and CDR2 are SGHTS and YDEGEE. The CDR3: CASSFDDRVNTEAFF. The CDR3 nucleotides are TGTGCCAGCAGCTTCGATGACAGGGTGAACACTGAAGCTTTCTTT.

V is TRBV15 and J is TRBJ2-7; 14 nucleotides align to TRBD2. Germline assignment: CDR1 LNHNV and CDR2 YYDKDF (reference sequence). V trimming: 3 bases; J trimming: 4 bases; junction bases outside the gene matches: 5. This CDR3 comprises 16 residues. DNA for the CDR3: TGTGCCACCAGCAGGGCCGGGACTAGCGGGGGTTACGAGCAGTACTTC. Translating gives CATSRAGTSGGYEQYF.

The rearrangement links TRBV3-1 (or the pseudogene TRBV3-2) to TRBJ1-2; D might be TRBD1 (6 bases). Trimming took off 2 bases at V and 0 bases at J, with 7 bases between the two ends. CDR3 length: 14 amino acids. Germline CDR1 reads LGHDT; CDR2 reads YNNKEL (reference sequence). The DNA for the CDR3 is TGTGCCAGCAGCCAAAGGACAGCTAACTATGGCTACACCTTC. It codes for CASSQRTANYGYTF.

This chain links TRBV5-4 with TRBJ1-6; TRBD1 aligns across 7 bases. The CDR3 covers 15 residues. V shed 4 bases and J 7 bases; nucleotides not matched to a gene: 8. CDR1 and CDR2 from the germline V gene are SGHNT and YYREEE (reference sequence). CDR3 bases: TGTGCCAGCAGCCCGGGGGACAGAGTGAATTCACCCCTCCACTTT. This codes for CASSPGDRVNSPLHF. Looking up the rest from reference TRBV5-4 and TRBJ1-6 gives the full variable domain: ETGVTQSPTHLIKTRGQQVTLRCSSQSGHNTVSWYQQALGQGPQFIFQYYREEENGRGNFPPRFSGLQFPNYSSELNVNALELDDSALYLCASSPGDRVNSPLHFGNGTRLTVT.

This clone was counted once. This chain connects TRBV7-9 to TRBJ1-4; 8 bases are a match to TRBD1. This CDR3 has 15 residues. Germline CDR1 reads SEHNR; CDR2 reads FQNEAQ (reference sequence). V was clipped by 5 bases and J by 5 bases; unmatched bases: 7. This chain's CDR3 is CASSRTSGGNEKLFF. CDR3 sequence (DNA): TGTGCCAGCAGCCGTACTTCAGGGGGCAATGAAAAACTGTTTTTT.

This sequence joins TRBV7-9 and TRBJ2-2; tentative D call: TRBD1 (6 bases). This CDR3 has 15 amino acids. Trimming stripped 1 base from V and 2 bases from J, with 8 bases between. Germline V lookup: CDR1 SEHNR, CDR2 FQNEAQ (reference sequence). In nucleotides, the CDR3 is TGTGCCAGCAGCTTAGACAGGGCCAACACCGGGGAGCTGTTTTTT. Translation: CASSLDRANTGELFF. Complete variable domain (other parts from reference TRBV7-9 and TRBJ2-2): DTGVSQNPRHKITKRGQNVTFRCDPISEHNRLYWYRQTLGQGPEFLTYFQNEAQLEKSRLLSDRFSAERPKGSFSTLEIQRTEQGDSAMYLCASSLDRANTGELFFGEGSRLTVL.

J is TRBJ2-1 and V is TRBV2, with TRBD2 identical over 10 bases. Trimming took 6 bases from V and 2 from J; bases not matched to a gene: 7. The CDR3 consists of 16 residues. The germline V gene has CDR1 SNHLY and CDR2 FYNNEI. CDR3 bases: TGTGCCAGCAGGGCTGAAGCGGGGGGGGCCTACAATGAGCAGTTCTTC. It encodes CASRAEAGGAYNEQFF. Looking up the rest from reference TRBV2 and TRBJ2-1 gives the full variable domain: EPEVTQTPSHQVTQMGQEVILRCVPISNHLYFYWYRQILGQKVEFLVSFYNNEISEKSEIFDDQFSVERPDGSNFTLKIRSTKLEDSAMYFCASRAEAGGAYNEQFFGPGTRLTVL.

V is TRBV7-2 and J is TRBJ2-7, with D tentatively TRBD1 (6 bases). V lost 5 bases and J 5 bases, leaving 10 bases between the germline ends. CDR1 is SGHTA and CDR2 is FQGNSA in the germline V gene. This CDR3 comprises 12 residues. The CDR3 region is CASSPRGHEQYF. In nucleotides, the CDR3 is TGTGCCAGCAGCCCCAGGGGCCACGAGCAGTACTTC.

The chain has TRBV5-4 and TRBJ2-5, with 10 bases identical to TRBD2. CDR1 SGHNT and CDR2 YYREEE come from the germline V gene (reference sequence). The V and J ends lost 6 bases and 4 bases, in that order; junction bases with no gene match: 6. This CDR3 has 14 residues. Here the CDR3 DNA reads TGTGCCAGCAATCCGGGACTAGCGCTAGAGACCCAGTACTTC. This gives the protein CASNPGLALETQYF.

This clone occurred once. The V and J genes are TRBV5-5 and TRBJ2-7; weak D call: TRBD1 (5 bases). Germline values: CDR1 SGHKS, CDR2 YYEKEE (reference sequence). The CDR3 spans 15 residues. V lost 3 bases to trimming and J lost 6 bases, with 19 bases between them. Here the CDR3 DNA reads TGTGCCAGCAGCTCATTCGACAGCCGCACGGGCGAGCAGTACTTC. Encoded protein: CASSSFDSRTGEQYF.

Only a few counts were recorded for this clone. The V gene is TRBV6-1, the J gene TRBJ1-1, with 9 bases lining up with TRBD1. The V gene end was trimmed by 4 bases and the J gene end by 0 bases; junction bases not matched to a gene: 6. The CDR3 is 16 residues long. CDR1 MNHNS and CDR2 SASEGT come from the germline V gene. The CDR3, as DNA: TGTGCCAGCAGTGCCGGGACAGGGAGATTGAACACTGAAGCTTTCTTT. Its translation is CASSAGTGRLNTEAFF.

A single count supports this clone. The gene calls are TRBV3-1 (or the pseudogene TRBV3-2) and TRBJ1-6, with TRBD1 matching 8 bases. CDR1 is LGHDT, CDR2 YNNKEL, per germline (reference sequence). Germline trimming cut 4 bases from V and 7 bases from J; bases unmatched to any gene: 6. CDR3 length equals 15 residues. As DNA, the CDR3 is TGTGCCAGCAGCCCAGGACAGGGAGGCAATTCACCCCTCCACTTT. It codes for CASSPGQGGNSPLHF.

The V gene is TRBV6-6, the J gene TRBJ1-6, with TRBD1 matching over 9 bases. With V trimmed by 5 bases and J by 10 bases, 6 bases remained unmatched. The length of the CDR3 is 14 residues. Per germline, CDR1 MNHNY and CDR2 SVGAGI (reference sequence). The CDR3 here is CASSLQGAKSPLHF. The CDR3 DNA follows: TGTGCCAGCAGTCTACAGGGGGCCAAATCACCCCTCCACTTT.

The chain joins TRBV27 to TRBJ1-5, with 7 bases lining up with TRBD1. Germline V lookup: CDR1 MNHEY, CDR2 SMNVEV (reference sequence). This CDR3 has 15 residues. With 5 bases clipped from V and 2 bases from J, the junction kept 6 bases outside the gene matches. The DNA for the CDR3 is TGTGCCAGCAGTACAGGGGTAGATGGCAATCAGCCCCAGCATTTT. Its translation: CASSTGVDGNQPQHF.

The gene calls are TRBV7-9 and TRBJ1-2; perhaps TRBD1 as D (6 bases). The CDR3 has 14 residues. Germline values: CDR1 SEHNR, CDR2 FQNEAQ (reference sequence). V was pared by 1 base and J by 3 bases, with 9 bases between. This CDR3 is CASSLDGQYYGYTF. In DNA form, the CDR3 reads TGTGCCAGCAGCTTAGATGGACAGTACTATGGCTACACCTTC.

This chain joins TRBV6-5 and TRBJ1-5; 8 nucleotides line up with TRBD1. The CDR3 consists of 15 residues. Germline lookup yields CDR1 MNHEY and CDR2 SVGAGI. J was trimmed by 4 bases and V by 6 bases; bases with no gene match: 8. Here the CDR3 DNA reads TGTGCCAGCAGATCAATTGACAGGGGTAATCAGCCCCAGCATTTT. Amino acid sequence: CASRSIDRGNQPQHF.

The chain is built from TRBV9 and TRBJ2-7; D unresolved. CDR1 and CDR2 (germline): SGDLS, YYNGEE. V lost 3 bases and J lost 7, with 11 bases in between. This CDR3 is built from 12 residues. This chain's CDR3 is CASSAESWEQYF. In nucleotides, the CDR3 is TGTGCCAGCAGCGCGGAGTCCTGGGAGCAGTACTTC.

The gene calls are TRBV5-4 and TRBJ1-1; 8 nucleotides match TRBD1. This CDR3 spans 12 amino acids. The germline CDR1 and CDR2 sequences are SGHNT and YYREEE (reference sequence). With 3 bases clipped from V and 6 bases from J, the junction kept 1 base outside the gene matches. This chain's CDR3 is CASSSGQAEAFF. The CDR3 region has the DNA TGTGCCAGCAGCTCGGGACAGGCTGAAGCTTTCTTT.

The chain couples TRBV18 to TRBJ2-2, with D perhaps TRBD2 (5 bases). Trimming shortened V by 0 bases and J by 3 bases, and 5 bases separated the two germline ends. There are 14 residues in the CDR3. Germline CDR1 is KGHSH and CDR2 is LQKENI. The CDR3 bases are TGTGCCAGCTCACCACCAGCGGACACCGGGGAGCTGTTTTTT. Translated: CASSPPADTGELFF.

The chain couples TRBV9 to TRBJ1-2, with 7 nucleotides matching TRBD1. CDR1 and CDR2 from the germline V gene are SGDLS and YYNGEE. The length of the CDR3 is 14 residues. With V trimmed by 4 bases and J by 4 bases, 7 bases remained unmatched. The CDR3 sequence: CASSPRDSRYGYTF. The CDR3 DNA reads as TGTGCCAGCAGCCCGCGGGACAGCCGCTATGGCTACACCTTC.

For the CDR3, the DNA is TGTGCCAGCGGCAGCGGACGGGGGTGGGAGACCCAGTACTTC. Translation: CASGSGRGWETQYF. This chain joins TRBV2 and TRBJ2-5; D is possibly TRBD2 (6 bases). Germline CDR1 is SNHLY and CDR2 is FYNNEI. The CDR3 covers 14 residues. V was clipped by 8 bases and J by 5 bases, with 18 bases between them.